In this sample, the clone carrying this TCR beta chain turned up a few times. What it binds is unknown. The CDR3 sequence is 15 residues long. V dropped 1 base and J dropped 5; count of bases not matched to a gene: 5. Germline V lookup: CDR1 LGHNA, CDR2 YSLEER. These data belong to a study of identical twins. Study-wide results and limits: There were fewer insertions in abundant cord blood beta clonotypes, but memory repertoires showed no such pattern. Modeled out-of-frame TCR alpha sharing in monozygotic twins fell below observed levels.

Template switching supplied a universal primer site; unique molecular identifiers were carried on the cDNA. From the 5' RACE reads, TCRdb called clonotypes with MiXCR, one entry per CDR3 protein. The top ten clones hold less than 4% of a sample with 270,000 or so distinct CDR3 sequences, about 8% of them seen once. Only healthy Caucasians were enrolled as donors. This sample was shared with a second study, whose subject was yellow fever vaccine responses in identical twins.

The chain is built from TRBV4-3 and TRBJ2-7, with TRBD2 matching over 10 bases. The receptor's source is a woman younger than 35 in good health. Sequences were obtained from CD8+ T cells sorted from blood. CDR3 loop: CASSQGLAGADEQYF. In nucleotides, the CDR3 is TGCGCCAGCAGCCAAGGACTAGCGGGCGCTGACGAGCAGTACTTC.